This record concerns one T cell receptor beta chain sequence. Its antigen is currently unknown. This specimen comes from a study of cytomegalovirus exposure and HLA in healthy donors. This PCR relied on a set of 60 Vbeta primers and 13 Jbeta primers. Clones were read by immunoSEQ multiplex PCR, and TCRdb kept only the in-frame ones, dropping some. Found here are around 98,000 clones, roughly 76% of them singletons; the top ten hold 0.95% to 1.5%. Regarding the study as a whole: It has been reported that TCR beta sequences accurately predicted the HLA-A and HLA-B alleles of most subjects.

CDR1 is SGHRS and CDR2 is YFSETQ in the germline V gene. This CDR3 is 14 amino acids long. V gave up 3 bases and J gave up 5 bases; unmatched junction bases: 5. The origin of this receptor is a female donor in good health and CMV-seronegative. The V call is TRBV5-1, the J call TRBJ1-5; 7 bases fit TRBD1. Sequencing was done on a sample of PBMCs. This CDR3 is CASSWTGGDQPQHF. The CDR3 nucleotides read TGCGCCAGCAGCTGGACAGGAGGGGATCAGCCCCAGCATTTT.